Listed below are T cell receptor beta chains from one sample, sequenced in a study of blood T cells in healthy people across ages. TCRdb reanalysed the 5' RACE reads using MiXCR and keeps one entry per CDR3 protein. The data show 650,000 to 1,000,000 distinct CDR3 sequences, 35% to 40% seen once. Material for sequencing was blood. The receptors shown here come from a man between 18 and 35 years old in good health. Each CDR3 is given with its conserved first and last residue. D genes are given only for firm matches. Not all rows give a size; the values are once, few, many and, for expanded clones, a class.

J gene	D gene	clone size	V gene	CDR3 protein
TRBJ2-7	TRBD2	NA	TRBV4-3	CASSHMGPSGASSYEQYF
TRBJ2-2	NA	NA	TRBV29-1	CSVGRASTGELFF
TRBJ2-1	TRBD2	many	TRBV12-3/TRBV12-4	CASSLELAAHSYNEQFF
TRBJ1-2	NA	few	TRBV12-3/TRBV12-4	CASSAHGGSYGYTF
TRBJ1-2	NA	NA	TRBV29-1	CSVEGARNYGYTF
NA	TRBD1	NA	TRBV4-3	CASSQALTGGLNEQYF
TRBJ2-7	NA	NA	TRBV20-1	CSARDPSGTGYEQYF
TRBJ1-1	TRBD1	NA	TRBV12-5	CASALAGTGATEAFF
TRBJ2-5	TRBD1	NA	TRBV9	CASSVGGTGWLNEQYF
TRBJ2-2	NA	NA	TRBV4-2	CASTPPRDTGELFF
TRBJ2-3	NA	NA	TRBV7-6	CASSSLAAPSTDTQYF
TRBJ1-1	TRBD1	few	TRBV20-1	CSARFAGGLNTEAFF
TRBJ2-1	TRBD2	NA	TRBV3-1	CASSGLAGIGNEQFF
TRBJ2-3	NA	NA	TRBV5-1	CASSLTSGTNIDTQYF
TRBJ2-7	NA	NA	TRBV4-1	CASSQVDWKTYEQYF
TRBJ1-1	TRBD1	few	TRBV7-2	CASSSRTGLGTEAFF
TRBJ1-1	NA	NA	TRBV10-3	CAISESRGAEAFF
TRBJ2-6	NA	NA	TRBV10-3	CAISESGPAGSGANVLTF